A selection of T cell receptor beta chains follows, all from one sample in a study of CD8+CD57+ T cells in acquired aplastic anemia. TCRdb passed the reads through MiXCR, listing each CDR3 protein once. The sample yields just over 450,000 distinct CDR3 sequences, over 25% seen once. Sequenced: sorted CD4+, CD8+, or CD8+CD57+ T cells (not recorded which) from PBMCs. The receptors were sampled from a human donor with aplastic anemia. The CDR3 runs from the conserved cysteine through the conserved F or W.

V,J,length,CDR3
TRBV7-2,TRBJ2-7,11,CASSNTFEQYF
TRBV12-3/TRBV12-4,TRBJ2-7,15,CASSFGGRAGSEQYF
TRBV2,TRBJ1-2,16,CASSELGGIPNYGYTF
TRBV10-2,TRBJ2-1,14,CASSDMEYNNEQFF
TRBV11-2,TRBJ2-7,15,CASSLTRDQTYEQYF
TRBV2,TRBJ2-1,15,CASRQREFRHNEQFF
TRBV20-1,TRBJ2-1,14,CSAYTAYNGDEQFF
TRBV6-1,TRBJ2-2,14,CASSPRPNTGELFF
TRBV20-1,TRBJ2-7,18,CSARLRASGGGGPYEQYF
TRBV6-1,TRBJ1-2,14,CATPNRRQGDGYTF
TRBV12-3/TRBV12-4,TRBJ1-2,13,CASTDGTNYGYTF
TRBV6-5,TRBJ1-2,12,CASSYGAGGYTF
TRBV20-1,TRBJ2-1,15,CSARESAVSHNEQFF
TRBV30,TRBJ1-2,14,CAWREQGDPYGYTF
TRBV19,TRBJ2-7,14,CASSPVRSANEQHF
TRBV3-1,TRBJ1-2,16,CASSHNQGQGVGGYTF
TRBV5-1,TRBJ1-2,11,CASGEGFGYTF
TRBV15,TRBJ1-4,14,CATSREGLKEKLFF
TRBV20-1,TRBJ1-5,14,CSAGDRRVNQPQHF
TRBV20-1,TRBJ2-1,14,CSAASGGLDNEQFF
TRBV7-6,TRBJ2-7,16,CASSWGDTERSYEQYF
TRBV2,TRBJ2-5,15,CASSVSTLAVETQYF
TRBV19,TRBJ1-2,14,CASSTGTGNYGYTF
TRBV11-2,TRBJ2-2,16,CASSWTSPANTGKLFF
TRBV9,TRBJ2-2,16,CASSVGPGPGTGELFF
TRBV15,TRBJ1-3,13,CATRPSSGNTIYF
TRBV2,TRBJ2-6,17,CASIGDRGLTGANVLTF
TRBV2,TRBJ2-3,17,CASSVVVDRPYTDTQCF